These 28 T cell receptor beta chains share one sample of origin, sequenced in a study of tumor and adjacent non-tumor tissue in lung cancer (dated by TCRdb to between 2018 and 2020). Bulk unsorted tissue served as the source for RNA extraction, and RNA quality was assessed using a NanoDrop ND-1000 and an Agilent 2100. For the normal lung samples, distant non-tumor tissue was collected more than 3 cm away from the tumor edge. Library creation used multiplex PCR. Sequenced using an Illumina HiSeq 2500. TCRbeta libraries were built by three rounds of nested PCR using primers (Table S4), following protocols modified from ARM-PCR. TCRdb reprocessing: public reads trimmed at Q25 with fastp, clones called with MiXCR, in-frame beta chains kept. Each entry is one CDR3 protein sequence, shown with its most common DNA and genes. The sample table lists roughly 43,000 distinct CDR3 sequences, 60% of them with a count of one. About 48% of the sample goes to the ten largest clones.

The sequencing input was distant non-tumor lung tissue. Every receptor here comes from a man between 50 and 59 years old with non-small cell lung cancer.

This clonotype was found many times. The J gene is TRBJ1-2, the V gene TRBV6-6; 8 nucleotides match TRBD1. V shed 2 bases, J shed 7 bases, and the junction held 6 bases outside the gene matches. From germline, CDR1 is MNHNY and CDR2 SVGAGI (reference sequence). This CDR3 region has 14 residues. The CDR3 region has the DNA TGTGCCAGCAGTTACGACGGACAGGGAGGTGGCTACACCTTC. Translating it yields CASSYDGQGGGYTF.

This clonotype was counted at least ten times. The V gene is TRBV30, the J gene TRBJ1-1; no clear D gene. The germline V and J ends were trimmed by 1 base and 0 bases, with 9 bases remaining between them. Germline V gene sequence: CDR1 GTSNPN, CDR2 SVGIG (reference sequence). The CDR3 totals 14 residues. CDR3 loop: CAWSDRRLNTEAFF. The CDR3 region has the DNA TGTGCCTGGAGTGACCGCCGCCTGAACACTGAAGCTTTCTTT.

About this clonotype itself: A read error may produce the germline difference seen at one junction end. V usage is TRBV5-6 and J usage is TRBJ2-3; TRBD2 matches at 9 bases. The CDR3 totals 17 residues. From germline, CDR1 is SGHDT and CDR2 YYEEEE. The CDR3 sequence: CASSFSSGMTSTDTHYF. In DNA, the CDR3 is TGTGCCAGCAGCTTCTCTAGCGGGATGACTAGCACAGATACGCACTATTTT. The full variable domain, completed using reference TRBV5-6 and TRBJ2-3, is DAGVTQSPTHLIKTRGQQVTLRCSPKSGHDTVSWYQQALGQGPQFIFQYYEEEERQRGNFPDRFSGHQFPNYSSELNVNALLLGDSALYLCASSFSSGMTSTDTHYFGPGTRLTVL.

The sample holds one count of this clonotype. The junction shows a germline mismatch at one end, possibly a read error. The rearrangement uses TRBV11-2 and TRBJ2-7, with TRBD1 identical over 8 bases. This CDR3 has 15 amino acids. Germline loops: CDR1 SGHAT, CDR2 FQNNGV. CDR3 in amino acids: CVSSSGTGITYEQYF. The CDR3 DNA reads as TGTGTCAGCAGCTCGGGGACAGGCATAACCTACGAGCAGTACTTC.

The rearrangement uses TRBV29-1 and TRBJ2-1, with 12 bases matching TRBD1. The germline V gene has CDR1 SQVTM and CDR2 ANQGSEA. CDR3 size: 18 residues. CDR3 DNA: TGCAACGTGGGGGGGGGCACCGGGACAGGGGGCCTCGACAATGAGCAGTTCTTC. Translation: CNVGGGTGTGGLDNEQFF.

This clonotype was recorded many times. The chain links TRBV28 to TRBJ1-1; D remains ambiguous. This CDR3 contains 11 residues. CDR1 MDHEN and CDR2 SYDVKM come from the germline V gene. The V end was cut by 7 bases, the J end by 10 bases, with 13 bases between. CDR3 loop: CASKKDLVAFF. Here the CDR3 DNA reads TGTGCCAGCAAAAAGGACCTGGTAGCTTTCTTT.

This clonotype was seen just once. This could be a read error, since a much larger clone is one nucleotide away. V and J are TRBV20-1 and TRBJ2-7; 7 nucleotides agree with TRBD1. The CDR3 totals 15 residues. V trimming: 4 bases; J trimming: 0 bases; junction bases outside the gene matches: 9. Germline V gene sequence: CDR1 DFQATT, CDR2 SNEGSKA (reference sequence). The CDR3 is CSAKVPGGFSYEQYF. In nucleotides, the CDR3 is TGCAGTGCTAAAGTCCCAGGGGGATTCTCCTACGAGCAGTACTTC.

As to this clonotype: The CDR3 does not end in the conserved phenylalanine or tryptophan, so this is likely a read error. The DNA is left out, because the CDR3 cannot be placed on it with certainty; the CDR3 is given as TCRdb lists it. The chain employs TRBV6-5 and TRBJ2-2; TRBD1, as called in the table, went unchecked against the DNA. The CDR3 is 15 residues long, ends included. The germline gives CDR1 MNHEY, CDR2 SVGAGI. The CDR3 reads CTSSKVRGQAGELVL.

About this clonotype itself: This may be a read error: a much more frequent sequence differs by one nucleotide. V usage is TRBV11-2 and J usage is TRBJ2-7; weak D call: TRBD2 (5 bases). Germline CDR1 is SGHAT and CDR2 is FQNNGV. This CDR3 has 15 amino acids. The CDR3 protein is CASSLVGGGPYEHYF. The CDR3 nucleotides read TGTGCCAGCAGCTTAGTTGGCGGAGGCCCGTACGAGCACTACTTC.

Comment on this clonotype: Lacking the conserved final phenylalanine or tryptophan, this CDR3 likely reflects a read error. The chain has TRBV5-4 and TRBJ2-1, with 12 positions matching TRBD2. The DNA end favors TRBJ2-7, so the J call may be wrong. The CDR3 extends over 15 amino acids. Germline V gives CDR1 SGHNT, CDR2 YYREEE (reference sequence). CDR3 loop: CASSHPSGGAYEQYS. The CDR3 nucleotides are TGTGCCAGCAGCCACCCTAGCGGGGGGGCTTATGAGCAGTACTCC.

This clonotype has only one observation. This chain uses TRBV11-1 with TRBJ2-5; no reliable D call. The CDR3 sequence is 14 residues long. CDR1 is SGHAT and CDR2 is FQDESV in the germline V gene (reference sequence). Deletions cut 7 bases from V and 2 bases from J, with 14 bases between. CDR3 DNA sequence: TGTGCCAGCATCGGTCTGGACCGACAAGAGACCCAGTACTTC. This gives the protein CASIGLDRQETQYF.

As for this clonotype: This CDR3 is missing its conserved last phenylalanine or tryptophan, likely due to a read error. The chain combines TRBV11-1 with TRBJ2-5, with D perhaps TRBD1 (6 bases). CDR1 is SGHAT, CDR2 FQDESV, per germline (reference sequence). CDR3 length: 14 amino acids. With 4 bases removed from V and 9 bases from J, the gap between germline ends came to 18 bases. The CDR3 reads CASSSTGNQDAQYL. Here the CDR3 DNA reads TGTGCCAGCAGCTCGACAGGAAACCAAGATGCCCAGTACTTA.

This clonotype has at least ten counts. The CDR3: CASSIVLAGPTGELFF. For the CDR3, the DNA is TGTGCCAGTAGTATAGTCCTAGCGGGTCCCACCGGGGAGCTGTTTTTT. V gene TRBV19 combines with J gene TRBJ2-2; 8 bases map to TRBD2. The germline V gene has CDR1 LNHDA and CDR2 SQIVND (reference sequence). The CDR3 is 16 residues long. With 1 base clipped from V and 4 bases from J, the junction kept 5 bases outside the gene matches.

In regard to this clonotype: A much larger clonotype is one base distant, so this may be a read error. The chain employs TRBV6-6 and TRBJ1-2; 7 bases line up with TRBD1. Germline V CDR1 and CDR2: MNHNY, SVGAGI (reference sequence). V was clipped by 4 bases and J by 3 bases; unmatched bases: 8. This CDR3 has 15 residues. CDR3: CASSSGQCRDYGYTF. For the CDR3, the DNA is TGTGCCAGCAGTTCGGGACAGTGTCGAGACTATGGCTACACCTTC.

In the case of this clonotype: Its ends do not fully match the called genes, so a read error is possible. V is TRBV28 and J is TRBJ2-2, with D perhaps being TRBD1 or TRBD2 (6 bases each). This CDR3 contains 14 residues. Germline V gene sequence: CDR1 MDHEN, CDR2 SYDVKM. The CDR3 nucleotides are TGTGCCTGCAGAACAGGGAGGCTTACCGGGGAGCTGTTTTTT. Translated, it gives CACRTGRLTGELFF.

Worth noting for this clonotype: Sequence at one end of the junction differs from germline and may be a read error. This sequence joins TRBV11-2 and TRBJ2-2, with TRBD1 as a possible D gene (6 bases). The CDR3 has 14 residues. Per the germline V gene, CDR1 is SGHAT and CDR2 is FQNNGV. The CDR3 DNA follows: TGTACCAGCAGCACCAACAGGGCTGCCGGGGAGCTGTTTTTT. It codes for CTSSTNRAAGELFF.

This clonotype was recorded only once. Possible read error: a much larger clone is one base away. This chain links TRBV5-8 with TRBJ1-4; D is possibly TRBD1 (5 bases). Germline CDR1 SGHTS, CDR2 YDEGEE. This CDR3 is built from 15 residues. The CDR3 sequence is CASSPRQSTNEKLLF. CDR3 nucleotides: TGTGCCAGCAGCCCGCGACAGTCAACTAATGAAAAACTGTTATTT.

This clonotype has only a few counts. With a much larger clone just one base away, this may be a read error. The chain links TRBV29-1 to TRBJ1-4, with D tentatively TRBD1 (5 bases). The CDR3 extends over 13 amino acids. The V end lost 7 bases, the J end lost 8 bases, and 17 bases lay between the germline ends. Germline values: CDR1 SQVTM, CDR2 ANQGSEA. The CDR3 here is CSASKDNGEKLFF. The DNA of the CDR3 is TGCAGCGCATCAAAGGACAATGGCGAAAAACTGTTTTTT.

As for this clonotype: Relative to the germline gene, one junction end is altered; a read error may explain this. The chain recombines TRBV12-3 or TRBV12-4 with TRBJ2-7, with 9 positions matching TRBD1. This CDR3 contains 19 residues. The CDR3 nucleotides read TGTGCCAGCAGGACCCAACGTGGGACAGGGTTAGGAGTTTCCTACAAGCAGTACTTC. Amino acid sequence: CASRTQRGTGLGVSYKQYF.

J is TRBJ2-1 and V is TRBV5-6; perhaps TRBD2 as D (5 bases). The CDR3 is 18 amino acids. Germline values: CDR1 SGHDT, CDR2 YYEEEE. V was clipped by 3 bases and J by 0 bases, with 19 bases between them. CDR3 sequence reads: CASSWASGSTTSYNEQFF. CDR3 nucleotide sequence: TGTGCCAGCAGCTGGGCCAGCGGTAGCACCACCTCCTACAATGAGCAGTTCTTC.

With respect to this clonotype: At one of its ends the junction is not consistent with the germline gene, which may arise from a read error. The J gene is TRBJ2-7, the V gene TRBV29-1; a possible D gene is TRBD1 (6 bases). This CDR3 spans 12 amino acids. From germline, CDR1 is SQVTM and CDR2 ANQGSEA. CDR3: CSLGSGAYEQYF. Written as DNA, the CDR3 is TGCAGCCTTGGTTCAGGGGCCTATGAGCAGTACTTC.

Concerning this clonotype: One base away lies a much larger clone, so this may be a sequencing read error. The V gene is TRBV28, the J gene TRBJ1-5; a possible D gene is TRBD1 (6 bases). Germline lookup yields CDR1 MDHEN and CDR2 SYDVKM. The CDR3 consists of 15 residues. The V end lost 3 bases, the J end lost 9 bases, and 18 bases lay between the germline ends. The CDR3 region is CASSFGQGFRLPQHF. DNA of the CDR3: TGTGCCAGCAGTTTCGGGCAGGGGTTTCGGCTGCCCCAGCATTTT.

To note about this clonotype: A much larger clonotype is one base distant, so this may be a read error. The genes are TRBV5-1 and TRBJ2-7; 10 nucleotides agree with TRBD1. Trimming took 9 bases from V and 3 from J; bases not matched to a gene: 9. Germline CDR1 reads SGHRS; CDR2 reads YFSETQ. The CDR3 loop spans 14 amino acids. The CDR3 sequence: CANRLGQGGYEQYF. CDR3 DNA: TGCGCCAACAGGCTAGGACAGGGGGGCTACGAGCAGTACTTC.

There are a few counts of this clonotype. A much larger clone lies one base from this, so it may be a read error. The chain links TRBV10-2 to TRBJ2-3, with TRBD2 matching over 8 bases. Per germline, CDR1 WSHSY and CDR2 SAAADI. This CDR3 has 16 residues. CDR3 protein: CTSKGGRGGRVDTQYF. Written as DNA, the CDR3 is TGCACCAGCAAGGGGGGACGGGGGGGCCGAGTAGATACGCAGTATTTT.

In nucleotides, the CDR3 is TGCAGCGTTTGGAGAAGCAGGGGGGCCGCCGATACGCAGTATTTT. Its protein is CSVWRSRGAADTQYF. V usage is TRBV29-1 and J usage is TRBJ2-3, with TRBD1 as a possible D gene (7 bases). The germline V gene encodes CDR1 SQVTM and CDR2 ANQGSEA. The CDR3 has 15 amino acids. Trimming cost V 5 bases and J 6 bases, with 21 bases left between them.

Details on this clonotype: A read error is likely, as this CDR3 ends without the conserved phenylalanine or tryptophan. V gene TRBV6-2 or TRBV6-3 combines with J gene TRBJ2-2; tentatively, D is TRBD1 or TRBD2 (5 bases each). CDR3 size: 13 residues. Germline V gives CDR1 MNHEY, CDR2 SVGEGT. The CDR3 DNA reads TGTGCCCGCAGGGACCGCGGCACCGGGGAGCTGTTTTAT. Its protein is CARRDRGTGELFY.

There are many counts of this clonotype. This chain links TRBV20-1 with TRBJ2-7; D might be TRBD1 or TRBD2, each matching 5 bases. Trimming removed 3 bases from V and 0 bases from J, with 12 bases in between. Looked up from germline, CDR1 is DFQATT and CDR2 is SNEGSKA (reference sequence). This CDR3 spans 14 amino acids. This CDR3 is CSARPRESSYEQYF. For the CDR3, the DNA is TGCAGTGCTAGGCCCAGGGAGAGCTCCTACGAGCAGTACTTC.

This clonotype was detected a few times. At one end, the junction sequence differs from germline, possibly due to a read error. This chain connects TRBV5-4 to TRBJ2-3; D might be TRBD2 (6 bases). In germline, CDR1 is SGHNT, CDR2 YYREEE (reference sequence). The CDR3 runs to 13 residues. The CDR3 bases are TGTGCTAGCAGCGTCATAGCGGCAGATACGCAGTATTTT. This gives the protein CASSVIAADTQYF.